This entry lists 2 T cell receptor beta chains sequenced from one sample in a study of identifying expanded T cells in peripheral blood. Repertoires were generated with immunoSEQ multiplex PCR, while TCRdb's copy carries only in-frame clones and drops some. This sample yields tens of thousands of clones, of which 84% are seen a single time; about 20% belongs to the top ten. The specimen sequenced was blood. These TCRs come from a person between 18 and 69 years old in good health.

The table lists this clone with a count of one. The rearrangement uses TRBV19 and TRBJ1-5, with TRBD1 matching over 8 bases. Germline CDR1 is LNHDA and CDR2 is SQIVND (reference sequence). V lost 2 bases to trimming and J lost 6 bases; unmatched junction nucleotides: 6. The CDR3 runs 15 residues. CDR3 loop: CASSIPTGGSQPQHF. As DNA, the CDR3 is TGTGCCAGTAGTATACCAACAGGGGGGAGTCAGCCCCAGCATTTT. Full variable domain (remainder filled in from reference TRBV19 and TRBJ1-5): DGGITQSPKYLFRKEGQNVTLSCEQNLNHDAMYWYRQDPGQGLRLIYYSQIVNDFQKGDIAEGYSVSREKKESFPLTVTSAQKNPTAFYLCASSIPTGGSQPQHFGDGTRLSIL.

There are a few counts of this clone. The V call is TRBV6-6, the J call TRBJ1-1; D possibly corresponds to TRBD1 (5 bases). The length of the CDR3 is 14 residues. Germline loops: CDR1 MNHNY, CDR2 SVGAGI (reference sequence). V was pared by 2 bases and J by 1 base, with 8 bases between. In DNA form, the CDR3 reads TGTGCCAGCAGTTACCGGGGGACGAACACTGAAGCTTTCTTT. Protein: CASSYRGTNTEAFF.